Below, one T cell receptor beta chain is given with its context. The source of the sample is a study of B cell selection in AIRE deficiency. The sorted conventional CD4 T cells were gated as CD4+CD127+. V gave up 7 bases and J gave up 2 bases, with 15 bases separating them. Germline V CDR1 and CDR2: MDHEN, SYDVKM. The CDR3 sequence is 16 residues long. The table came from immunoSEQ multiplex PCR; TCRdb's copy has only in-frame clones and leaves some out. Of about 24,000 clones in the sample, roughly 96% are singletons; the top ten hold roughly 0.2%. The sequence came from a human donor with AIRE deficiency. The chain combines TRBV28 with TRBJ2-6; weak D call: TRBD1 (5 bases). Sequencing used conventional CD4+ T cells sorted from PBMCs. In DNA, the CDR3 is TGTGCCAGCATGGTAGGGGTAAGAACTGGGGCCAACGTCCTGACTTTC. Its translation is CASMVGVRTGANVLTF.